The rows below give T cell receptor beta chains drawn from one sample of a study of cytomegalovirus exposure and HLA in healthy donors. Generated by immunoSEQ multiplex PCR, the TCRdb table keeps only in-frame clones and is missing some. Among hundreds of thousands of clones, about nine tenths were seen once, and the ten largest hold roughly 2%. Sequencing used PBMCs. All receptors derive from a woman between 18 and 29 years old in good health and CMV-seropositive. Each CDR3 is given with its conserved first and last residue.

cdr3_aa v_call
CASSLGGSKQFF TRBV5-1
CASRILGSTGGAIDTEAFF TRBV28
CASGRDGATQHF TRBV27
CASSQGRNQPQHF TRBV10-1
CASREPGQPFYGELFF TRBV6-1
CASSQGTGWEETQYF TRBV7-2
CASTAGTAYGYTF TRBV25-1
CASSFGPEAFF TRBV28
CAWMGAEGTEAFF TRBV30
CASSLDLAGLFQETQYF TRBV7-6
CSVTGAHEQFF TRBV20-1
CASSNRPLSGANVLTF TRBV5-4
CSVHQQGLNTEAFF TRBV29-1
CSVAGQGREAFF TRBV29-1
CASSFAPHSGSPYEQYF TRBV12-1
CASSLVTGTEAFF TRBV7-9
CASTRAGVSSYEQYF TRBV6-5
CAWSDRGWTNTEAFF TRBV30
CASSLSETSKNEQYF TRBV7-3
CASSLARETQYF TRBV5-4
CSAWGGAQETQYF TRBV29-1
CASSLGITTNEKLFF TRBV7-9
CASSTGVEEGTQYF TRBV27
CASSNAGSSYNEQFF TRBV19
CASRRGGAHSYEQYF TRBV7-2
CASSLTPGLAGGTGELFF TRBV13
CASSKDRNNYGYTF TRBV11-1
CASSPPGEGTEAFF TRBV5-6